A selection of T cell receptor beta chains follows, all from one sample in a study of blood T cell repertoires in COVID-19. This table comes from immunoSEQ multiplex PCR, and its TCRdb copy is limited to in-frame clones, with some not included. The sample holds about 340,000 clones, approximately 82% seen once. The sequenced sample consisted of peripheral blood. These receptors came from a man in his thirties or forties with active or convalescent COVID-19. Both conserved end residues are part of each CDR3. The D gene is left open where the match is weak. Clone size, where shown, is once, few, many, or a class for clones that have expanded.

v_call: TRBV19; j_call: TRBJ2-2; d_call: NA; clone_size: NA; cdr3_nt: TGTGCCAGTTGCGCGGCAACCGGGGAGCTGTTTTTT; cdr3_aa: CASCAATGELFF
v_call: TRBV6-5; j_call: TRBJ2-7; d_call: NA; clone_size: NA; cdr3_nt: TGTGCCAGCAGTTACTCGGCCAGCGGGTTCTACGAGCAGTACTTC; cdr3_aa: CASSYSASGFYEQYF
v_call: TRBV7-2; j_call: TRBJ1-5; d_call: TRBD1; clone_size: once; cdr3_nt: TGTGCCAGCAGCCCGGTCGGACAGGGGGATCAGCCCCAGCATTTT; cdr3_aa: CASSPVGQGDQPQHF
v_call: TRBV5-6; j_call: TRBJ2-5; d_call: TRBD2; clone_size: many; cdr3_nt: TGTGCCAGCAGCACCCAACTAGCGGGGGCAGAGACCCAGTACTTC; cdr3_aa: CASSTQLAGAETQYF
v_call: TRBV9; j_call: TRBJ2-3; d_call: TRBD2; clone_size: NA; cdr3_nt: TGTGCCAGCAGCGCGACCGGGACTAGCGGGGGGGCGTTCACAGATACGCAGTATTTT; cdr3_aa: CASSATGTSGGAFTDTQYF
v_call: TRBV20-1; j_call: TRBJ2-1; d_call: TRBD2; clone_size: NA; cdr3_nt: TGCAGTGCTAGTAGCGGGAGGGCTTATGAGCAGTTCTTC; cdr3_aa: CSASSGRAYEQFF
v_call: TRBV29-1; j_call: TRBJ2-1; d_call: NA; clone_size: NA; cdr3_nt: TGCAGCGCAGTACGGGACAATGAGCAGTTCTTC; cdr3_aa: CSAVRDNEQFF
v_call: TRBV3-1/TRBV3-2; j_call: TRBJ1-2; d_call: TRBD1; clone_size: NA; cdr3_nt: TGTGCCAGCAGCCAAGATCCACCCCCGGACAGGGCGGGCTATGGCTACACCTTC; cdr3_aa: CASSQDPPPDRAGYGYTF
v_call: TRBV7-2; j_call: TRBJ2-7; d_call: TRBD2; clone_size: NA; cdr3_nt: TGTGCCAGCAGCCCAGGGACTAGCGGAGCCTACGAGCAGTACTTC; cdr3_aa: CASSPGTSGAYEQYF
v_call: TRBV7-8; j_call: TRBJ2-2; d_call: TRBD2; clone_size: once; cdr3_nt: TGTGCCAGCAGCCTAGCGGGAGACACCGGGGAGCTGTTTTTT; cdr3_aa: CASSLAGDTGELFF
v_call: TRBV28; j_call: TRBJ1-1; d_call: TRBD1; clone_size: once; cdr3_nt: TGTGCCAGCAGTTTGTGGGACAGCCTGAACACTGAAGCTTTCTTT; cdr3_aa: CASSLWDSLNTEAFF
v_call: TRBV7-2; j_call: TRBJ2-1; d_call: TRBD2; clone_size: NA; cdr3_nt: TGTGCCAGCAGCTTTCGGAGCGGGGCCTACAATGAGCAGTTCTTC; cdr3_aa: CASSFRSGAYNEQFF
v_call: TRBV13; j_call: TRBJ2-3; d_call: NA; clone_size: NA; cdr3_nt: TGTGCCAGCAGCCCCTCCGGAAGGGGGAAAGCAGATACGCAGTATTTT; cdr3_aa: CASSPSGRGKADTQYF
v_call: TRBV19; j_call: TRBJ2-3; d_call: NA; clone_size: once; cdr3_nt: TGTGCCAGTAGTCCACGGACAGGCACAGATACGCAGTATTTT; cdr3_aa: CASSPRTGTDTQYF
v_call: TRBV27; j_call: TRBJ1-1; d_call: TRBD1; clone_size: NA; cdr3_nt: TGTGCCAGCAGTTTATCCAGGGGGCTGAACACTGAAGCTTTCTTT; cdr3_aa: CASSLSRGLNTEAFF
v_call: TRBV30; j_call: TRBJ2-7; d_call: TRBD2; clone_size: NA; cdr3_nt: TGTGCCTGGAGTGTAGGGGGTAGCGGGAGGAAGAACGAGCAGTACTTC; cdr3_aa: CAWSVGGSGRKNEQYF
v_call: TRBV7-3; j_call: TRBJ2-3; d_call: TRBD2; clone_size: NA; cdr3_nt: TGTGCCAGCAGCTCCCTAGGGACTAGCGGGAGGGGGGCAGATACGCAGTATTTT; cdr3_aa: CASSSLGTSGRGADTQYF
v_call: TRBV19; j_call: TRBJ2-1; d_call: TRBD1; clone_size: NA; cdr3_nt: TGTGCCAGTAGTATCGAAAGGGGGCCCTACAATGAGCAGTTCTTC; cdr3_aa: CASSIERGPYNEQFF
v_call: TRBV30; j_call: TRBJ2-7; d_call: NA; clone_size: NA; cdr3_nt: TGTGCCTGGAGTGTGGGAGGTTCCTACGAGCAGTACTTC; cdr3_aa: CAWSVGGSYEQYF
v_call: TRBV5-4; j_call: TRBJ2-5; d_call: NA; clone_size: NA; cdr3_nt: TGTGCCAGCAGCAAAGCGGCCCAAGAGACCCAGTACTTC; cdr3_aa: CASSKAAQETQYF
v_call: TRBV19; j_call: TRBJ1-1; d_call: TRBD1; clone_size: few; cdr3_nt: TGTGCCAGTAGTACCGGGGACAGGGGCACTGAAGCTTTCTTT; cdr3_aa: CASSTGDRGTEAFF
v_call: TRBV7-2; j_call: TRBJ2-1; d_call: NA; clone_size: few; cdr3_nt: TGTGCCAGCAGCGTCTCAGCGACGGGTGAGCAGTTCTTC; cdr3_aa: CASSVSATGEQFF
v_call: TRBV30; j_call: TRBJ1-1; d_call: NA; clone_size: NA; cdr3_nt: TGTGCCTGGAACCCTGGACAGCCTGAAGCTTTCTTT; cdr3_aa: CAWNPGQPEAFF
v_call: TRBV11-2; j_call: TRBJ2-2; d_call: TRBD1; clone_size: NA; cdr3_nt: TGTGCCAGCAGCGACAGGGTAAACACCGGGGAGCTGTTTTTT; cdr3_aa: CASSDRVNTGELFF
v_call: TRBV4-2; j_call: TRBJ1-5; d_call: NA; clone_size: NA; cdr3_nt: TGTGCCAGCAGCGTACAGGTCAATCAGCCCCAGCATTTT; cdr3_aa: CASSVQVNQPQHF
v_call: TRBV27; j_call: TRBJ2-5; d_call: TRBD1; clone_size: few; cdr3_nt: TGTGCCAGCAGTCTCCGGCCAATTCCTCAGGGGGTAATTAAAGAGACCCAGTACTTC; cdr3_aa: CASSLRPIPQGVIKETQYF
v_call: TRBV6-6; j_call: TRBJ2-3; d_call: NA; clone_size: NA; cdr3_nt: TGTGCCAGCAGTCGACAGGCAAAAGATACGCAGTATTTT; cdr3_aa: CASSRQAKDTQYF
v_call: TRBV19; j_call: TRBJ1-1; d_call: NA; clone_size: NA; cdr3_nt: TGTGCCAGTAGTTCACAGGGCTTGAACACTGAAGCTTTCTTT; cdr3_aa: CASSSQGLNTEAFF
v_call: TRBV29-1; j_call: TRBJ2-1; d_call: TRBD2; clone_size: NA; cdr3_nt: TGCAGCGTTGAAGTTCTAGCGGGGGTGAGTGAGCAGTTCTTC; cdr3_aa: CSVEVLAGVSEQFF
v_call: TRBV19; j_call: TRBJ1-5; d_call: NA; clone_size: NA; cdr3_nt: TGTGCCAGTAGTATATCAGGGCTTCATCAGCCCCAGCATTTT; cdr3_aa: CASSISGLHQPQHF
v_call: TRBV11-3; j_call: TRBJ1-1; d_call: NA; clone_size: NA; cdr3_nt: TGTGCCAGCAGCTTAAGGGGACAGAACACTGAAGCTTTCTTT; cdr3_aa: CASSLRGQNTEAFF
v_call: TRBV7-9; j_call: TRBJ2-2; d_call: TRBD2; clone_size: NA; cdr3_nt: TGTGCCAGCAGCGTGACTAGCGGGAGTACCGGGGAGCTGTTTTTT; cdr3_aa: CASSVTSGSTGELFF
v_call: TRBV6-5; j_call: TRBJ2-1; d_call: TRBD1; clone_size: NA; cdr3_nt: TGTGCCAGCGGCAGGGGGCTTAACTACAATGAGCAGTTCTTC; cdr3_aa: CASGRGLNYNEQFF
v_call: TRBV11-2; j_call: TRBJ2-5; d_call: NA; clone_size: NA; cdr3_nt: TGTGCCAGCAGCTTAGGCGTGGGCCAGACCCAGTACTTC; cdr3_aa: CASSLGVGQTQYF
v_call: TRBV24-1; j_call: TRBJ1-1; d_call: NA; clone_size: NA; cdr3_nt: TGTGCCACGTGTGAAGAGGGGAACACTGAAGCTTTCTTT; cdr3_aa: CATCEEGNTEAFF
v_call: TRBV7-8; j_call: TRBJ2-7; d_call: TRBD1; clone_size: NA; cdr3_nt: TGTGCCAGCAGCTTAGGGGCAGGCCCAGGGGGCGAGCAGTACTTC; cdr3_aa: CASSLGAGPGGEQYF
v_call: TRBV9; j_call: TRBJ1-2; d_call: TRBD1; clone_size: NA; cdr3_nt: TGTGCCAGCAGCCCTTGGGACAGGGGAGATGGCTACACCTTC; cdr3_aa: CASSPWDRGDGYTF
v_call: TRBV29-1; j_call: TRBJ1-5; d_call: NA; clone_size: NA; cdr3_nt: TGCAGCGTGCAACTTACGGGGCGGGGGAGCGATCAGCCCCAGCATTTT; cdr3_aa: CSVQLTGRGSDQPQHF
v_call: TRBV4-3; j_call: TRBJ2-1; d_call: TRBD2; clone_size: few; cdr3_nt: TGCGCCAGCAGCCAAGATCTTGGGGGCGGGGGGGCCCACAATGAGCAGTTCTTC; cdr3_aa: CASSQDLGGGGAHNEQFF
v_call: TRBV6-5; j_call: TRBJ1-1; d_call: NA; clone_size: NA; cdr3_nt: TGTGCCAGCAGTTTTGACAGGCGGGTGACTGAAGCTTTCTTT; cdr3_aa: CASSFDRRVTEAFF
v_call: TRBV29-1; j_call: TRBJ2-1; d_call: NA; clone_size: once; cdr3_nt: TGCAGCGCTAACGCGGACCGGGGTACCAATGAGCAGTTCTTC; cdr3_aa: CSANADRGTNEQFF
v_call: TRBV11-2; j_call: TRBJ2-5; d_call: NA; clone_size: NA; cdr3_nt: TGTGCCAGCAGCTTAGATCGGGGAGGCGAGACCCAGTACTTC; cdr3_aa: CASSLDRGGETQYF
v_call: TRBV9; j_call: TRBJ2-5; d_call: NA; clone_size: NA; cdr3_nt: TGTGCCAGCAGCCCTGGACTTCTCGATCTTCAAGAGACCCAGTACTTC; cdr3_aa: CASSPGLLDLQETQYF
v_call: TRBV7-2; j_call: TRBJ2-1; d_call: TRBD2; clone_size: NA; cdr3_nt: TGTGCCAGCAGCTTTTATCTAGCGGGAAATCGCAATGAGCAGTTCTTC; cdr3_aa: CASSFYLAGNRNEQFF
v_call: TRBV9; j_call: TRBJ2-7; d_call: TRBD1; clone_size: once; cdr3_nt: TGTGCCAGCAGCGTAGGTTCAGGGGGCTCCTACGAGCAGTACTTC; cdr3_aa: CASSVGSGGSYEQYF
v_call: TRBV29-1; j_call: TRBJ1-1; d_call: TRBD1; clone_size: once; cdr3_nt: TGCAGCGCCCTGGACAGGTTTAGGGCTTTCTTT; cdr3_aa: CSALDRFRAFF
v_call: TRBV28; j_call: TRBJ2-6; d_call: TRBD1; clone_size: NA; cdr3_nt: TGTGCCAGCAAGCCGGGACAGGGGGAGGCTGGGGCCAACGTCCTGACTTTC; cdr3_aa: CASKPGQGEAGANVLTF
v_call: TRBV19; j_call: TRBJ1-5; d_call: NA; clone_size: NA; cdr3_nt: TGTGCCAGTAGTATACCCGGCGGGGCATTGAGCAATCAGCCCCAGCATTTT; cdr3_aa: CASSIPGGALSNQPQHF
v_call: TRBV5-5; j_call: TRBJ2-7; d_call: TRBD1; clone_size: NA; cdr3_nt: TGTGCCAGCAGCCTCCGGGACAGGCCCTCCTACGAGCAGTACTTC; cdr3_aa: CASSLRDRPSYEQYF
v_call: TRBV5-6; j_call: TRBJ1-3; d_call: NA; clone_size: NA; cdr3_nt: TGTGCCAGCAGCCGGACAGAGTACTCTGGAAACACCATATATTTT; cdr3_aa: CASSRTEYSGNTIYF
v_call: TRBV19; j_call: TRBJ2-7; d_call: TRBD2; clone_size: NA; cdr3_nt: TGTGCCAGTAGTAGGCGGGAGTCGAACGAGCAGTACTTC; cdr3_aa: CASSRRESNEQYF